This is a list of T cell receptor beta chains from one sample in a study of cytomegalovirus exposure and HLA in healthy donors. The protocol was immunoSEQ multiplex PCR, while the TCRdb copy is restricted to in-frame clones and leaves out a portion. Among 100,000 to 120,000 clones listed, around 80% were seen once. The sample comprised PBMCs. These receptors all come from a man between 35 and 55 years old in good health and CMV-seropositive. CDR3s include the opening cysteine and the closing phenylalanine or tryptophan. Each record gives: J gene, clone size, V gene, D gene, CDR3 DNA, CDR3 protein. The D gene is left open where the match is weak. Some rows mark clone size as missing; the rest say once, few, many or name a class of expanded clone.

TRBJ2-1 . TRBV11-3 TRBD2 TGTGCCAGCAGCTCGTATAGCGGGCGGAGCTCCTACAATGAGCAGTTCTTC CASSSYSGRSSYNEQFF
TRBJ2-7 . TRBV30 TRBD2 TGTGCCTGGAGTGTTCGGACTAGCGGGGGGTACGAGCAGTACTTC CAWSVRTSGGYEQYF
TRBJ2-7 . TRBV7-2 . TGTGCCAGCAGCTTAGGGCTAGTCTACGAGCAGTACTTC CASSLGLVYEQYF
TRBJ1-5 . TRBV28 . TGTGCCAGCAGTTTGGTACAGAGCAATCAGCCCCAGCATTTT CASSLVQSNQPQHF
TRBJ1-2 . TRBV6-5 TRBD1 TGTGCCAGCAGGACAGGGACAGGGGGCGAGGATGGCTACACCTTC CASRTGTGGEDGYTF
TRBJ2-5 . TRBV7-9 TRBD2 TGTGCCAGCCGGACTAGTTTTGTTGAGACCCAGTACTTC CASRTSFVETQYF
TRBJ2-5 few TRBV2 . TGTGCCAGCACCGGGGTCCGGGAGACCCAGTACTTC CASTGVRETQYF
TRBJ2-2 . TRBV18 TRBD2 TGTGCCAGCTCAGGGTTAGCGGGAGACAACACCGGGGAGCTGTTTTTT CASSGLAGDNTGELFF
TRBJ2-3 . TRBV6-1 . TGTGCCAGCAGTGAAGGGTTGGGGGGTCCTACGCAGTATTTT CASSEGLGGPTQYF
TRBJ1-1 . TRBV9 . TGTGCCAGCAGCTCCTCGGACAGAAGAAAGGGTAGGGCTTTCTTT CASSSSDRRKGRAFF
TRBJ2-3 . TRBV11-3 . TGTGCCAGCAGCTCGCTCACTTCCCATACGCAGTATTTT CASSSLTSHTQYF